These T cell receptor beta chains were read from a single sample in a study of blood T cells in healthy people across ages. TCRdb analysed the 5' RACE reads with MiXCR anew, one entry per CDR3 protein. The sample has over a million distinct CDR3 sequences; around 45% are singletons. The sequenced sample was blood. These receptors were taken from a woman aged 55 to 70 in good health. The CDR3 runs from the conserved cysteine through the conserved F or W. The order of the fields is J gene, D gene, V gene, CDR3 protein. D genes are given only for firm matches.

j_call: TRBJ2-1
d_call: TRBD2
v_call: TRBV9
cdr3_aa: CASSPRLAGATSSYNEQFF

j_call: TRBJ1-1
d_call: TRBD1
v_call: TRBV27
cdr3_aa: CASRDGSGGNEAFF

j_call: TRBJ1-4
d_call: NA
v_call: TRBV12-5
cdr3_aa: CASGFTGEKLFF

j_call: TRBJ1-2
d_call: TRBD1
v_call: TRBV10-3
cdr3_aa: CAISESRTGGGLYGFTF

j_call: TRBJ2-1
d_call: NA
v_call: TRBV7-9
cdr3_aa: CASSPSNRAGNEQFF

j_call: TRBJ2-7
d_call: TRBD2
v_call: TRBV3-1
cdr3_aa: CASSQELAGPLEQYF

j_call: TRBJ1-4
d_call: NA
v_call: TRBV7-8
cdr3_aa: CASSPTGSRNEKLFF

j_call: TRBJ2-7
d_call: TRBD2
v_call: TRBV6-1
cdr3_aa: CASRGLYSYEQYF

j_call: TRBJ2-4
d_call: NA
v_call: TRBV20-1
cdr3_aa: CSASFSLAKNVQYF

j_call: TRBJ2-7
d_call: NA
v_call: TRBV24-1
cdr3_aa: CATSAEGRSYEQYF

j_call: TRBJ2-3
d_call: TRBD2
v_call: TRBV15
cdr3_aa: CATSRDIAGEGNTDTQYF

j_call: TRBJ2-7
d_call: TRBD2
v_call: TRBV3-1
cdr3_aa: CASSQELARPYEQYF

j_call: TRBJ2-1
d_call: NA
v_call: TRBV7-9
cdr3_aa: CASSPDYLPFF

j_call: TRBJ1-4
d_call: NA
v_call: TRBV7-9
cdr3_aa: CASSLKPKGNEKLFF

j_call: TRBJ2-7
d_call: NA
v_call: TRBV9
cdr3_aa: CASSVDDSFSYEQYF

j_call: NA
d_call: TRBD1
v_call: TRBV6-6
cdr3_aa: CASSYEDRVGEQFF

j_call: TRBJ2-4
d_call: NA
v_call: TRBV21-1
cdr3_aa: CASSTAGRASKNIQYF

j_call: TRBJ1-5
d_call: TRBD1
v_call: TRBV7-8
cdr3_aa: CASTRDRNQPQHF

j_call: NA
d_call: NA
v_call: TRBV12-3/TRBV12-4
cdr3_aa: CASSLSSKYEQYF

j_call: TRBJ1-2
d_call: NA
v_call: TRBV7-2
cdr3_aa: CASSSRGTNYGYTF

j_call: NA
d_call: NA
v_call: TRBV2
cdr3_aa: CASSEVGTRGHEQYF

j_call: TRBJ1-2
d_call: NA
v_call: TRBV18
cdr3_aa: CASSPKTELTRGYTF

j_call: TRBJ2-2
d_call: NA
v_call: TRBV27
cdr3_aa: CASSSPGLRTGELFF